This is a list of T cell receptor beta chains from one sample in a study of CXCR3-negative and CXCR3-positive naive CD8 T cells. Each CDR3 protein gets one entry in TCRdb, which reprocessed the 5' RACE reads and gives no DNA. The sample includes 45,000 to 55,000 distinct CDR3 sequences. Sequencing was done on a sample of memory CD8+ T cells from blood. These receptors were taken from a human donor in good health. Some clones in this sample may be carry-over from other donors' samples. Both conserved end residues are part of each CDR3. Fields, in order: CDR3 length, clone size, V gene, J gene, CDR3 protein. Some rows have no size entry. The others give once, few or many, or a class for an expanded clone.

14	-	TRBV29-1	TRBJ2-7	CSVGDEGGPYEQYF
14	medium-sized	TRBV6-4	TRBJ2-3	CASSDTSGTDTQYF
11	-	TRBV5-1	TRBJ2-7	CASSLENEQYF
15	-	TRBV4-1	TRBJ2-7	CASSQRGASSYEQYF
16	-	TRBV28	TRBJ2-7	CASRPIQGSPYHEQYF
14	-	TRBV9	TRBJ1-2	CASSSGQGRYGYTF
13	-	TRBV29-1	TRBJ1-4	CSVVEGAAEKLFF
16	-	TRBV15	TRBJ2-2	CATSSSGGVNTGELFF
16	medium-sized	TRBV4-3	TRBJ2-6	CASSQDGGAGANVLTF
17	-	TRBV23-1	TRBJ2-1	CASSPRPGSNKYNEQFF
13	-	TRBV29-1	TRBJ2-7	CSGRDALTYEQYF
14	-	TRBV29-1	TRBJ2-7	CSVEGDSDLYEQYF
15	-	TRBV5-1	TRBJ2-5	CASRTTGFEQETQYF
14	-	TRBV6-2/TRBV6-3	TRBJ1-5	CASRGGAGNQPQHF
16	-	TRBV28	TRBJ1-1	CASSLIPGQGDTEAFF
17	-	TRBV7-2	TRBJ2-1	CASSLVGSPPINNEQFF
14	-	TRBV7-6	TRBJ2-7	CASSLASGSDEQYF
13	-	TRBV7-2	TRBJ2-4	CASSQGLAGEVNF
13	-	TRBV28	TRBJ1-2	CASGEQGYYGYTF
14	-	TRBV27	TRBJ2-7	CASSLLGQAHEQYF
12	-	TRBV29-1	TRBJ2-7	CSVGREGYEQYF
17	-	TRBV21-1	TRBJ2-7	CASSTDPGDETPNEQYF